The entry below describes one T cell receptor (beta chain). The antigen remains undetermined. This record comes from a study of cytomegalovirus exposure and HLA in healthy donors. Study conclusions and caveats: Reports showed the classifier diagnosing cytomegalovirus status with high specificity and sensitivity.

The assay was immunoSEQ multiplex PCR, and TCRdb's table has in-frame clones only and misses some. The sample has about 82,000 clones; 85% to 95% are singletons. CDR1 is SNHLY and CDR2 is FYNNEI in the germline V gene. The length of the CDR3 is 14 residues. Trimming pared 7 bases from V and 5 bases from J, leaving 16 bases between. This receptor was taken from a man between 18 and 29 years old in good health and CMV-seronegative. This chain links TRBV2 with TRBJ2-3; no reliable D call. The sample taken for sequencing was PBMCs. The CDR3 loop is CASTRPDLGDTQYF. Written as DNA, the CDR3 is TGTGCCAGCACTAGGCCCGACTTGGGAGATACGCAGTATTTT. Full variable domain (outside the CDR3, taken from reference TRBV2 and TRBJ2-3): EPEVTQTPSHQVTQMGQEVILRCVPISNHLYFYWYRQILGQKVEFLVSFYNNEISEKSEIFDDQFSVERPDGSNFTLKIRSTKLEDSAMYFCASTRPDLGDTQYFGPGTRLTVL.